This is a list of T cell receptor beta chains from one sample in a study of liver allograft versus peripheral blood T cells. MiXCR was run by TCRdb on the reads, yielding one entry per CDR3 protein. The table has 2,700 or so distinct CDR3 sequences, 15% to 18% seen once. These receptors all stem from a human patient who had a liver transplant. A subset of T cells may come from the graft donor. The CDR3 runs from the conserved cysteine through the conserved F or W. A D gene is named only where the DNA matches it firmly. Size is stated for part of the rows, as once, few or many counts, or as a class when the clone is expanded.

TRBJ1-6	TRBV19	NA	medium-sized	TGTGCCAGTAGTATAGGAGGGGGAGCGTCACCCCTCCACTTT	CASSIGGGASPLHF
TRBJ2-7	TRBV6-2/TRBV6-3	NA	medium-sized	TGTGCCAGCAGTTATCGGGGCCTGACCTACGAGCAGTACTTC	CASSYRGLTYEQYF
TRBJ2-6	TRBV18	NA	medium-sized	TGTGCCAGCTCACCACCGTCAGACAGTAGCTCTGGGGCCAACGTCCTGACTTTC	CASSPPSDSSSGANVLTF
TRBJ2-3	TRBV12-3/TRBV12-4	NA	medium-sized	TGTGCCAGCAGCTTTACTTTGGGCCCTGCGGGCGCAGATACGCAGTATTTT	CASSFTLGPAGADTQYF
TRBJ1-5	TRBV7-9	TRBD1	medium-sized	TGTGCCAGCAGCTCTCTTAGTCCCCAGGGGGCTGATCAGCCCCAGCATTTT	CASSSLSPQGADQPQHF
TRBJ2-1	TRBV27	TRBD2	medium-sized	TGTGCCAGCAGTCCCGGGGCGAGCGGGGCTCGGAATGAGCAGTTCTTC	CASSPGASGARNEQFF
TRBJ2-7	TRBV11-2	NA	NA	TGTGCCAGCAGCTTGTCCGGGGAGATGAGGTCCTACGAGCAGTACTTC	CASSLSGEMRSYEQYF
TRBJ2-7	TRBV29-1	TRBD1	large	TGCAGCGTTGTGGGGACAGAAGATTACGAGCAGTACTTC	CSVVGTEDYEQYF
TRBJ1-6	TRBV6-1	NA	medium-sized	TGTGCCAGCAGTGACGGACTCTTTAATTCACCCCTCCACTTT	CASSDGLFNSPLHF
TRBJ2-3	TRBV27	NA	NA	TGTGCCAGCAACCGCCCAACAGATACGCAGTATTTT	CASNRPTDTQYF
TRBJ1-2	TRBV6-5	NA	medium-sized	TGTGCCAGCAGCGGATCGACAGGAACTAACTATGGCTACACCTTC	CASSGSTGTNYGYTF
TRBJ2-7	TRBV6-2/TRBV6-3	NA	medium-sized	TGTGCCAGCAGTCTGCTCGGGGGCTCCTACGAGCAGTACTTC	CASSLLGGSYEQYF
TRBJ1-2	TRBV10-2	TRBD1	NA	TGCGCCAGCAGTGACCCTGGACAGGGGGAAATAAGGGGCTACACCTTC	CASSDPGQGEIRGYTF
TRBJ2-7	TRBV7-9	TRBD2	medium-sized	TGTGCCAGCAGCCAAGGCGGGGGGGTTTACGAGCAGTACTTC	CASSQGGGVYEQYF
TRBJ1-5	TRBV12-3/TRBV12-4	NA	medium-sized	TGTGCCAGCAGTTTTGGCGGTTTGAATCAGCCCCAGCATTTT	CASSFGGLNQPQHF
TRBJ2-7	TRBV29-1	TRBD1	medium-sized	TGCAGCGTTGAAGAGGGACAGGGGTACGAGCAGTACTTC	CSVEEGQGYEQYF
TRBJ2-2	TRBV11-2	NA	NA	TGTGCCAGCAGCTCCACGAACACCGGGGAGCTGTTTTTT	CASSSTNTGELFF
TRBJ2-3	TRBV20-1	NA	NA	TGCAGTGCTAGAGATAAATCCCGGGGGCCACATACGCAGTATTTT	CSARDKSRGPHTQYF
TRBJ2-1	TRBV12-5	TRBD1	medium-sized	TGTGCTAGTGGAGGGGGCTCCACTTACAATGAGCAGTTCTTC	CASGGGSTYNEQFF
TRBJ2-7	TRBV2	TRBD1	NA	TGTGCCAGCACCGGGACAGCTTACGAGCAGTACTTC	CASTGTAYEQYF
TRBJ1-2	TRBV4-1	TRBD1	few	TGTGCCAGCAGCCCCAACACAGGGGGCCCCTATGGCTACACCTTC	CASSPNTGGPYGYTF
TRBJ2-7	TRBV20-1	NA	NA	TGCAGTGCTAGAGACCTTCCTGGAGGGGACGAGCAGTACTTC	CSARDLPGGDEQYF
TRBJ2-7	TRBV30	NA	NA	TGTGCCTTCCGGGACCCTTACGAGCAGTACTTC	CAFRDPYEQYF
TRBJ2-1	TRBV11-2	NA	once	TGTGCCAGCAGCTTAGTCTTCTTATATGAGCAGTTCTTC	CASSLVFLYEQFF
TRBJ1-2	TRBV6-6	NA	large	TGTGCCAGCAGTTACTCGATTAAGGATGGCTACACCTTC	CASSYSIKDGYTF
TRBJ1-4	TRBV6-5	TRBD1	medium-sized	TGTGCCAGCAGTCCATCTTCAGGGGGCCCGCGGGAACTGTTTTTT	CASSPSSGGPRELFF
TRBJ2-3	TRBV20-1	NA	few	TGCAGTGCTAGTACTGTAGCAAGCTTCGAGGGAGATACGCAGTATTTT	CSASTVASFEGDTQYF
TRBJ1-2	TRBV15	NA	medium-sized	TGTGCCACCAGCAGAGATAGCACAATCCGCAACTATGGCTACACCTTC	CATSRDSTIRNYGYTF
TRBJ1-2	TRBV11-3	TRBD1	few	TGTGCCAGCAGCCCCATCCGGAGGGACAGGGCCACCTTC	CASSPIRRDRATF
TRBJ1-2	TRBV14	TRBD1	medium-sized	TGTGCCAGCAGCCGGGGAACAGGGGTTATGGGCTATGGCTACACCTTC	CASSRGTGVMGYGYTF
TRBJ1-2	TRBV6-5	NA	medium-sized	TGTGCCAGCAGTTACTCAGAAGGGTATGGCTACACCTTC	CASSYSEGYGYTF